Below are 31 T cell receptor beta chains sequenced from a single sample in a study of blood T cell repertoires in COVID-19. Profiled with immunoSEQ multiplex PCR; TCRdb holds only in-frame clones, not every one. The table lists 100,000 to 110,000 clones, 70% to 80% of them singletons. The sample taken for sequencing was peripheral blood. All receptors come from a man aged 65 to 85 with active or convalescent COVID-19.

The CDR3 here is CATRDGRQGANEQFF. The CDR3 DNA reads as TGTGCCACCAGGGATGGGAGGCAGGGGGCTAATGAGCAGTTCTTC. The chain links TRBV24-1 to TRBJ2-1; TRBD1 matches 8 bases. The CDR3 is 15 amino acids. Germline-derived CDR1 and CDR2 are KGHDR and SFDVKD. J gave up 7 bases and V 7 bases, and 11 bases lay outside the gene matches.

The rearrangement joins TRBV2 to TRBJ2-2; D possibly corresponds to TRBD2 (5 bases). Germline assignment: CDR1 SNHLY and CDR2 FYNNEI. V was shortened by 4 bases and J by 4 bases, with 16 bases between the two germline ends. The CDR3 runs 16 residues. This chain's CDR3 is CASSGGGLRATGELFF. CDR3 nucleotide sequence: TGTGCCAGCAGTGGCGGCGGGCTACGTGCCACCGGGGAGCTGTTTTTT. Filled out from reference TRBV2 and TRBJ2-2, the complete variable domain reads EPEVTQTPSHQVTQMGQEVILRCVPISNHLYFYWYRQILGQKVEFLVSFYNNEISEKSEIFDDQFSVERPDGSNFTLKIRSTKLEDSAMYFCASSGGGLRATGELFFGEGSRLTVL.

This clone occurred a few times. This chain uses TRBV24-1 with TRBJ2-1; 10 bases are a match to TRBD1. The CDR3 is 15 residues long. V lost 1 base to trimming and J lost 5 bases; unmatched junction nucleotides: 1. In germline, CDR1 is KGHDR, CDR2 SFDVKD. The CDR3 protein is CATSDFGTGDNEQFF. The CDR3 DNA sequence: TGTGCCACCAGTGATTTCGGGACAGGGGACAATGAGCAGTTCTTC.

V is TRBV5-1 and J is TRBJ1-1; TRBD1 aligns across 10 bases. The CDR3 loop spans 16 amino acids. The germline V gene has CDR1 SGHRS and CDR2 YFSETQ. V dropped 3 bases and J dropped 1; count of bases not matched to a gene: 6. The CDR3 DNA is TGCGCCAGCAGCTCACAAGGACAGGGGGGGAACACTGAAGCTTTCTTT. It is translated as CASSSQGQGGNTEAFF.

V usage is TRBV3-1 (or the pseudogene TRBV3-2) and J usage is TRBJ2-5; 9 bases map to TRBD2. CDR3 length: 15 residues. Germline V gives CDR1 LGHDT, CDR2 YNNKEL (reference sequence). The junction had 4 bases not matched to a gene; V was cut back by 4 bases and J by 1 base. The DNA for the CDR3 is TGTGCCAGCAGCCGGAGGACTAGCGTCCAAGAGACCCAGTACTTC. This gives the protein CASSRRTSVQETQYF.

V and J are TRBV10-3 and TRBJ2-3; 7 bases match TRBD1. CDR1 ENHRY and CDR2 SYGVKD come from the germline V gene. J was trimmed by 2 bases and V by 6 bases; bases with no gene match: 5. CDR3 length equals 14 residues. The CDR3 spells CAISTGQTTDTQYF. In DNA, the CDR3 is TGTGCCATCAGCACGGGACAGACCACAGATACGCAGTATTTT.

J is TRBJ2-5 and V is TRBV18; 14 positions agree with TRBD2. Trimming took 6 bases from V and 4 from J; bases not matched to a gene: 7. The CDR3 is 16 residues long. Germline loops: CDR1 KGHSH, CDR2 LQKENI. Here the CDR3 DNA reads TGTGCCAGCTCGAGGGGACTAGCGGGAGTTGGAGAGACCCAGTACTTC. It yields the protein CASSRGLAGVGETQYF.

V usage is TRBV28 and J usage is TRBJ2-7; D is unresolved. CDR3 size: 13 residues. CDR1 MDHEN and CDR2 SYDVKM come from the germline V gene. V was pared by 6 bases and J by 5 bases, with 14 bases between. The CDR3 is CASSVLSQNEQYF. CDR3 coding DNA: TGTGCCAGCAGCGTTCTGAGTCAAAACGAGCAGTACTTC. Complete variable domain (other parts from reference TRBV28 and TRBJ2-7): DVKVTQSSRYLVKRTGEKVFLECVQDMDHENMFWYRQDPGLGLRLIYFSYDVKMKEKGDIPEGYSVSREKKERFSLILESASTNQTSMYLCASSVLSQNEQYFGPGTRLTVT.

The V call is TRBV27, the J call TRBJ1-1; the D is unclear. The CDR3 contains 13 residues. The germline V and J ends were trimmed by 3 bases and 5 bases, with 10 bases remaining between them. Germline CDR1 reads MNHEY; CDR2 reads SMNVEV (reference sequence). CDR3 loop: CASSLLPGTEAFF. The CDR3 DNA follows: TGTGCCAGCAGTTTGTTGCCGGGGACTGAAGCTTTCTTT.

The chain recombines TRBV7-2 with TRBJ1-2; D is unclear. Germline CDR1 is SGHTA and CDR2 is FQGNSA. This CDR3 is 15 amino acids long. The V end was cut by 2 bases, the J end by 8 bases, with 18 bases between. The CDR3 loop reads CASSLRWSGSDGYTF. DNA for the CDR3: TGTGCCAGCAGCTTAAGATGGTCGGGATCGGACGGCTACACCTTC.

The chain employs TRBV27 and TRBJ2-5, with D maybe TRBD1 (6 bases). V gave up 1 base and J gave up 5 bases, with 14 bases separating them. This CDR3 region has 15 residues. Germline-derived CDR1 and CDR2 are MNHEY and SMNVEV (reference sequence). The CDR3 DNA follows: TGTGCCAGCAGTTTATATTGGGGGCGCGGGGAGACCCAGTACTTC. Translation: CASSLYWGRGETQYF.

The V call is TRBV18, the J call TRBJ2-5, with 8 bases lining up with TRBD2. V lost 0 bases and J lost 5; bases outside the gene matches: 5. This CDR3 region has 15 residues. Germline V gives CDR1 KGHSH, CDR2 LQKENI. Written as DNA, the CDR3 is TGTGCCAGCTCACCACCTGCGGGGGGCTTTGAGACCCAGTACTTC. Protein sequence: CASSPPAGGFETQYF.

The chain is built from TRBV30 and TRBJ1-2; D not resolved. CDR1 and CDR2 from the germline V gene are GTSNPN and SVGIG (reference sequence). The CDR3 consists of 13 residues. V was cut by 3 bases and J by 3 bases, with 11 bases left in between. The CDR3 sequence: CAWRKEAYYGYTF. CDR3 nucleotide sequence: TGTGCCTGGAGAAAGGAGGCTTACTATGGCTACACCTTC.

The gene calls are TRBV11-2 and TRBJ1-2; TRBD1 aligns across 11 bases. CDR1 is SGHAT and CDR2 is FQNNGV in the germline V gene. Losses at the gene ends were 4 bases for V and 7 bases for J; bases not matched to a gene: 2. This CDR3 contains 13 residues. CDR3: CASSSGQGVGYTF. The CDR3 nucleotides are TGTGCCAGCAGCTCGGGACAGGGGGTTGGCTACACCTTC.

The CDR3 DNA sequence: TGTGCCAGTAGCGTGGGACAGACAAATACCTACGAGCAGTACTTC. It specifies CASSVGQTNTYEQYF. This sequence joins TRBV19 and TRBJ2-7; TRBD1 agrees at 7 bases. V lost 6 bases to trimming and J lost 2 bases; unmatched junction nucleotides: 10. This CDR3 comprises 15 residues. Germline V gene lookup returns CDR1 LNHDA and CDR2 SQIVND (reference sequence).

The chain links TRBV10-3 to TRBJ1-2; no firm D call. The CDR3 extends over 12 amino acids. Per germline, CDR1 ENHRY and CDR2 SYGVKD. Trimming took 4 bases from V and 3 from J, leaving 6 bases between them. The CDR3 spells CAISVGDYGYTF. The CDR3 nucleotides are TGTGCCATCAGTGTCGGTGACTATGGCTACACCTTC.

V is TRBV6-5 and J is TRBJ2-2, with D maybe TRBD1 (6 bases). The V gene lost 8 bases and the J gene lost 7 bases, with 17 bases spanning the gap. The CDR3 loop spans 14 amino acids. From germline, CDR1 is MNHEY and CDR2 SVGAGI. The CDR3 DNA sequence: TGTGCCAGCGGAGGACAGTGGATGGGCGGGGAGCTGTTTTTT. Protein: CASGGQWMGGELFF.

The chain couples TRBV27 to TRBJ1-1; no reliable D call. Trimming shortened V by 8 bases and J by 3 bases, and 22 bases separated the two germline ends. Looked up from germline, CDR1 is MNHEY and CDR2 is SMNVEV (reference sequence). The CDR3 loop spans 16 amino acids. The CDR3 sequence is CASPSLAGGLDTEAFF. The CDR3 DNA reads TGTGCCAGCCCCTCGTTGGCGGGAGGATTGGACACTGAAGCTTTCTTT.

The V call is TRBV24-1, the J call TRBJ2-3; TRBD2 is a possible D gene (6 bases). Germline V gene lookup returns CDR1 KGHDR and CDR2 SFDVKD. Trimming cost V 5 bases and J 0 bases, with 8 bases left between them. The CDR3 spans 14 residues. The CDR3 coding sequence is TGTGCCACCAGTGCGGCGGGGAGCACAGATACGCAGTATTTT. Translated, it gives CATSAAGSTDTQYF.

The gene calls are TRBV5-1 and TRBJ2-7; 9 bases agree with TRBD1. Germline loops: CDR1 SGHRS, CDR2 YFSETQ. CDR3 size: 14 residues. J lost 5 bases, V lost 5 bases, and 8 bases had no gene match. The CDR3 nucleotides are TGCGCCAGCAGAGGGACAGGGAAAGCCCACGAGCAGTACTTC. It is translated as CASRGTGKAHEQYF. Full variable domain (outside the CDR3, taken from reference TRBV5-1 and TRBJ2-7): KAGVTQTPRYLIKTRGQQVTLSCSPISGHRSVSWYQQTPGQGLQFLFEYFSETQRNKGNFPGRFSGRQFSNSRSEMNVSTLELGDSALYLCASRGTGKAHEQYFGPGTRLTVT.

This clone was picked up one time. The chain links TRBV14 to TRBJ2-7; 9 bases align to TRBD2. With 3 bases clipped from V and 4 bases from J, the junction kept 7 bases outside the gene matches. Germline-derived CDR1 and CDR2 are SGHDN and FVKESK. This CDR3 comprises 15 residues. CDR3: CASSQMASGMYEQYF. The CDR3 DNA reads TGTGCCAGCAGCCAGATGGCTAGCGGGATGTACGAGCAGTACTTC.

The chain links TRBV28 to TRBJ1-1; 9 bases align to TRBD1. V shed 6 bases and J 5 bases; nucleotides not matched to a gene: 10. The CDR3 spans 15 residues. CDR1 is MDHEN and CDR2 is SYDVKM in the germline V gene. The CDR3, as DNA: TGTGCCAGCAGGCGGGGACAGGGTTTCGGGACTGAAGCTTTCTTT. Translation: CASRRGQGFGTEAFF.

The chain couples TRBV6-2 or TRBV6-3 to TRBJ2-3, with D perhaps TRBD1 (5 bases). Between the trimmed V and J ends, which lost 2 bases and 2 bases, there was a span of 11 bases. The V gene's germline CDR1 is MNHEY and CDR2 SVGEGT. CDR3 length equals 15 residues. The CDR3 nucleotides read TGTGCCAGCAGTTACCCCAGGGTTGACACAGATACGCAGTATTTT. Translating gives CASSYPRVDTDTQYF.

The chain links TRBV5-1 to TRBJ1-1, with 7 bases aligning to TRBD1. V gave up 2 bases and J gave up 1 base; unmatched junction bases: 11. The CDR3 totals 17 residues. CDR1 SGHRS and CDR2 YFSETQ come from the germline V gene. In DNA form, the CDR3 reads TGCGCCAGCAGCTTTTTGCCGGGACAGTTATCGAACACTGAAGCTTTCTTT. Translating gives CASSFLPGQLSNTEAFF.

The chain links TRBV4-2 to TRBJ2-3, with D possibly matching TRBD2 (5 bases). CDR1 is LGHNA, CDR2 YNFKEQ, per germline. CDR3 length: 15 residues. The germline V and J ends were trimmed by 2 bases and 0 bases, with 9 bases remaining between them. The chain's CDR3 is CASSQLAESTDTQYF. CDR3 DNA sequence: TGTGCCAGCAGCCAACTAGCCGAAAGCACAGATACGCAGTATTTT.

V and J are TRBV7-9 and TRBJ2-5; TRBD1 matches at 7 bases. The V segment lost 3 bases and the J segment 1 base; nucleotides outside the gene matches: 2. CDR1 and CDR2 from the germline V gene are SEHNR and FQNEAQ (reference sequence). The CDR3 is made up of 14 amino acids. The CDR3 reads CASSFRTGQETQYF. CDR3 in DNA: TGTGCCAGCAGCTTTCGGACAGGCCAAGAGACCCAGTACTTC.

This chain uses TRBV11-3 with TRBJ2-7, with 9 bases lining up with TRBD1. CDR3 size: 17 residues. V trimming: 0 bases; J trimming: 0 bases; junction bases outside the gene matches: 6. The V gene's germline CDR1 is SGHNT and CDR2 YENEEA. The CDR3 DNA is TGTGCCAGCAGCTTAGATGGGACAGGGAAGAGCTCCTACGAGCAGTACTTC. This encodes CASSLDGTGKSSYEQYF.

The rearrangement joins TRBV9 to TRBJ2-7; D gene ambiguous. This CDR3 contains 12 residues. CDR1 is SGDLS and CDR2 is YYNGEE in the germline V gene. Deletions cut 0 bases from V and 7 bases from J, with 8 bases between. The CDR3 loop is CASSVARGEQYF. Here the CDR3 DNA reads TGTGCCAGCAGCGTAGCTAGAGGAGAGCAGTACTTC.

This clone was seen a handful of times. This chain connects TRBV6-2 or TRBV6-3 to TRBJ1-5, with D perhaps TRBD1 (6 bases). Trimming pared 6 bases from V and 4 bases from J, leaving 19 bases between. The CDR3 length is 16 residues. CDR1 is MNHEY and CDR2 is SVGEGT in the germline V gene. As DNA, the CDR3 is TGTGCCAGCAGCCTAACCATCGGACAGCCTAATCAGCCCCAGCATTTT. Amino acids: CASSLTIGQPNQPQHF.

This chain links TRBV30 with TRBJ1-1, with D possibly TRBD1 on 5 matching bases. V dropped 8 bases and J dropped 0 bases, with 13 bases sitting between them. The CDR3 contains 13 residues. Germline assignment: CDR1 GTSNPN and CDR2 SVGIG (reference sequence). The CDR3 here is CAGDSLMNTEAFF. The CDR3 region has the DNA TGTGCCGGCGACAGTCTCATGAACACTGAAGCTTTCTTT.

The chain uses TRBV19 and TRBJ1-1; no clear D gene. Trimming removed 4 bases at V and 4 bases at J, with 10 bases between. Germline CDR1 reads LNHDA; CDR2 reads SQIVND (reference sequence). The CDR3 covers 13 residues. CDR3 bases: TGTGCCAGTAGTACCCTAGGACTCACTGAAGCTTTCTTT. Its protein is CASSTLGLTEAFF.